This entry lists 32 T cell receptor beta chains sequenced from one sample in a study of shared clonotypes between healthy human individuals. Data came from immunoSEQ multiplex PCR; TCRdb stores just in-frame clones and leaves some out. The sample carries roughly 2,000,000 clones, over 85% recorded once. The naive CD8 fraction comprised CD45RO-negative cells positively selected for CCR7 and excluded terminally differentiated effector memory CD45RA+ cells. The sequencing sample was made of naive CD8+ T cells sorted from blood. Source of these receptors: a man between 18 and 29 years old in good health.

The chain couples TRBV29-1 to TRBJ2-7; tentatively, D is TRBD2 (5 bases). Germline V gives CDR1 SQVTM, CDR2 ANQGSEA. The CDR3 sequence is 15 residues long. Between the trimmed V and J ends, which lost 3 bases and 7 bases, there was a span of 22 bases. CDR3 bases: TGCAGCGTTGAGGTCTTGACCTTGGGAGTTGGGGAGCAGTACTTC. Translation: CSVEVLTLGVGEQYF.

This rearrangement joins TRBV2 to TRBJ1-1; no reliable D call. Germline CDR1 is SNHLY and CDR2 is FYNNEI. Trimming left V 3 bases short and J 0 bases short, with 17 bases between. This CDR3 has 17 amino acids. DNA for the CDR3: TGTGCCAGCAGTGAGTTGCCCTTCGGCGAGATGAACACTGAAGCTTTCTTT. Amino acid sequence: CASSELPFGEMNTEAFF.

As concerns this clone: The sample holds other DNA sequences that translate to the same CDR3. The chain carries TRBV4-1 and TRBJ2-2; 7 bases agree with TRBD1. Germline V gene data show CDR1 as MGHRA and CDR2 as YSYEKL. This CDR3 comprises 15 residues. Trimming removed 1 base from V and 4 bases from J; junction bases left unmatched: 3. For the CDR3, the DNA is TGCGCCAGCAGCCAAGCCGCAGGGGGCACCGGGGAGCTGTTTTTT. Protein product: CASSQAAGGTGELFF.

Note on this clone: Additional DNA sequences in this sample encode the identical CDR3. The chain has TRBV27 and TRBJ2-7, with a possible D match to TRBD1 (6 bases). The germline V gene encodes CDR1 MNHEY and CDR2 SMNVEV (reference sequence). The CDR3 extends over 13 amino acids. V was shortened by 5 bases and J by 3 bases, with 11 bases between the two germline ends. CDR3: CASSVQGVYEQYF. The CDR3 nucleotides read TGTGCCAGCAGTGTACAGGGAGTCTACGAGCAGTACTTC.

This clone appeared once. The chain is built from TRBV13 and TRBJ2-5; D is unresolved. Trimming cost V 4 bases and J 5 bases, with 14 bases left between them. Germline CDR1 is PRHDT and CDR2 is FYEKMQ (reference sequence). CDR3 size: 14 residues. Written as DNA, the CDR3 is TGTGCCAGCAGCTCCCCCCTAGGGCGGGAGACCCAGTACTTC. Its protein product is CASSSPLGRETQYF. The variable domain in full, with the rest retrieved from reference TRBV13 and TRBJ2-5, is AAGVIQSPRHLIKEKRETATLKCYPIPRHDTVYWYQQGPGQDPQFLISFYEKMQSDKGSIPDRFSAQQFSDYHSELNMSSLELGDSALYFCASSSPLGRETQYFGPGTRLLVL.

The chain links TRBV2 to TRBJ2-3; 13 bases are shared with TRBD2. Germline CDR1 is SNHLY and CDR2 is FYNNEI. Unmatched junction bases numbered 9, after V lost 4 bases and J lost 2 bases. The CDR3 extends over 18 amino acids. This CDR3 reads CASSATGLAGFVTDTQYF. In DNA, the CDR3 is TGTGCCAGCAGTGCCACGGGACTAGCGGGATTTGTCACAGATACGCAGTATTTT. Full variable domain (outside the CDR3, taken from reference TRBV2 and TRBJ2-3): EPEVTQTPSHQVTQMGQEVILRCVPISNHLYFYWYRQILGQKVEFLVSFYNNEISEKSEIFDDQFSVERPDGSNFTLKIRSTKLEDSAMYFCASSATGLAGFVTDTQYFGPGTRLTVL.

The chain recombines TRBV9 with TRBJ2-6; D perhaps matches TRBD2 (7 bases). V was trimmed by 1 base and J by 4 bases, leaving 12 bases between them. Germline CDR1 reads SGDLS; CDR2 reads YYNGEE. This CDR3 comprises 16 residues. The CDR3 reads CASSVRGGAGANVLTF. The DNA of the CDR3 is TGTGCCAGCAGCGTAAGGGGGGGCGCCGGGGCCAACGTCCTGACTTTC. Filled out from reference TRBV9 and TRBJ2-6, the complete variable domain reads DSGVTQTPKHLITATGQRVTLRCSPRSGDLSVYWYQQSLDQGLQFLIQYYNGEERAKGNILERFSAQQFPDLHSELNLSSLELGDSALYFCASSVRGGAGANVLTFGAGSRLTVL.

This chain connects TRBV4-3 to TRBJ2-7, with 8 bases matching TRBD1. This CDR3 is 18 amino acids long. The V and J ends lost 0 bases and 0 bases, in that order; junction bases with no gene match: 10. CDR1 and CDR2 (germline): LGHNA, YSLEER. As DNA, the CDR3 is TGCGCCAGCAGCCAAGAAAGAAACCTCGGACAGGGCTCCTACGAGCAGTACTTC. The encoded protein is CASSQERNLGQGSYEQYF.

The V call is TRBV6-6, the J call TRBJ2-1; 7 nucleotides align to TRBD2. This CDR3 spans 13 amino acids. J gave up 7 bases and V 3 bases, and 3 bases lay outside the gene matches. Germline CDR1 reads MNHNY; CDR2 reads SVGAGI (reference sequence). The CDR3 sequence: CASSYTGGNEQFF. The DNA of the CDR3 is TGTGCCAGCAGTTATACCGGGGGGAATGAGCAGTTCTTC.

J is TRBJ2-7 and V is TRBV29-1; D gene uncertain. Looked up from germline, CDR1 is SQVTM and CDR2 is ANQGSEA. V was trimmed by 5 bases and J by 1 base, leaving 9 bases between them. CDR3 size: 12 residues. The CDR3 loop reads CSVSTPSYEQYF. Written as DNA, the CDR3 is TGCAGCGTTTCGACCCCGTCCTACGAGCAGTACTTC.

The chain links TRBV9 to TRBJ1-4; 7 bases fit TRBD1. CDR3 length: 16 amino acids. The V segment lost 3 bases and the J segment 6 bases; nucleotides outside the gene matches: 11. Germline V gives CDR1 SGDLS, CDR2 YYNGEE. This CDR3 reads CASSANRDRADEKLFF. In DNA, the CDR3 is TGTGCCAGCAGCGCTAACCGGGACAGAGCGGATGAAAAACTGTTTTTT. The full variable domain, its missing parts supplied by reference TRBV9 and TRBJ1-4, is DSGVTQTPKHLITATGQRVTLRCSPRSGDLSVYWYQQSLDQGLQFLIQYYNGEERAKGNILERFSAQQFPDLHSELNLSSLELGDSALYFCASSANRDRADEKLFFGSGTQLSVL.

This clone was observed once. This chain links TRBV15 with TRBJ1-5; D remains ambiguous. With 0 bases removed from V and 0 bases from J, the gap between germline ends came to 9 bases. Germline CDR1 and CDR2: LNHNV and YYDKDF (reference sequence). This CDR3 has 16 residues. DNA for the CDR3: TGTGCCACCAGCAGAGATTGGCAAGATAGCAATCAGCCCCAGCATTTT. This sequence encodes CATSRDWQDSNQPQHF.

V usage is TRBV29-1 and J usage is TRBJ2-6, with TRBD1 matching over 10 bases. V gave up 0 bases and J gave up 1 base; unmatched junction bases: 3. The CDR3 is 17 residues long. Germline V gene lookup returns CDR1 SQVTM and CDR2 ANQGSEA. The chain's CDR3 is CSVEDWTGGSGANVLTF. The CDR3 bases are TGCAGCGTTGAAGATTGGACAGGGGGTTCTGGGGCCAACGTCCTGACTTTC.

The chain couples TRBV7-9 to TRBJ1-6; D is unresolved. Germline CDR1 SEHNR, CDR2 FQNEAQ (reference sequence). The V end was cut by 5 bases, the J end by 9 bases, with 14 bases between. This CDR3 spans 14 amino acids. The CDR3 here is CASSQEEGFSPLHF. The CDR3 coding sequence is TGTGCCAGCAGCCAGGAAGAAGGTTTTTCACCCCTCCACTTT.

The rearrangement joins TRBV6-1 to TRBJ2-5, with no clear D. The CDR3 contains 15 residues. V was trimmed by 2 bases and J by 0 bases, leaving 10 bases between them. CDR1 and CDR2 from the germline V gene are MNHNS and SASEGT. The CDR3 nucleotides are TGTGCCAGCAGTGAACAAGGCAGTTACCAAGAGACCCAGTACTTC. Translation: CASSEQGSYQETQYF.

This sequence joins TRBV11-2 and TRBJ2-1; possible D gene TRBD2, 6 bases. CDR1 is SGHAT and CDR2 is FQNNGV in the germline V gene. The CDR3 is made up of 15 amino acids. The V and J ends lost 5 bases and 4 bases respectively, with 15 bases between them. DNA for the CDR3: TGTGCCAGCAGCGAATGGGACTTATTTTACAATGAGCAGTTCTTC. This codes for CASSEWDLFYNEQFF.

This chain links TRBV7-6 with TRBJ2-7; the match to TRBD2 covers 10 bases. The trim removed 5 bases at V and 1 base at J, leaving 17 bases unmatched. Germline loops: CDR1 SGHVS, CDR2 FNYEAQ. The CDR3 covers 19 residues. CDR3 nucleotide sequence: TGTGCCAGCAGCCCCCTTCTCCCCGCTTCTAGCGGGAGATCCTACGAGCAGTACTTC. It is translated as CASSPLLPASSGRSYEQYF.

V and J are TRBV7-8 and TRBJ2-7, with 8 bases lining up with TRBD1. The CDR3 loop spans 15 amino acids. V shed 1 base, J shed 5 bases, and the junction held 7 bases outside the gene matches. Germline V gene data show CDR1 as SGHVS and CDR2 as FQNEAQ. CDR3 DNA sequence: TGTGCCAGCAGCTTAGTAATACAGGGGGATAACGAGCAGTACTTC. Its protein product is CASSLVIQGDNEQYF.

The CDR3 sequence is CAISVENTEAFF. The CDR3 DNA follows: TGTGCCATCAGTGTCGAGAACACTGAAGCTTTCTTT. V and J are TRBV10-3 and TRBJ1-1; D gene uncertain. V lost 4 bases, J lost 1 base, and 4 bases lay in between. CDR3 length equals 12 residues. Germline V CDR1 and CDR2: ENHRY, SYGVKD.

This clone was seen once. CDR3 amino acids: CASSLEAGKELFF. As DNA, the CDR3 is TGTGCCAGCAGCTTAGAGGCGGGGAAGGAGCTGTTTTTT. This chain links TRBV7-9 with TRBJ2-2, with D maybe TRBD2 (6 bases). This CDR3 has 13 residues. The V end lost 1 base, the J end lost 10 bases, and 10 bases lay between the germline ends. Germline CDR1 SEHNR, CDR2 FQNEAQ (reference sequence).

The chain carries TRBV5-5 and TRBJ2-5; 7 nucleotides line up with TRBD1. The CDR3 has 14 residues. Germline V gene data show CDR1 as SGHKS and CDR2 as YYEKEE (reference sequence). V trimming: 3 bases; J trimming: 2 bases; junction bases outside the gene matches: 4. CDR3 nucleotide sequence: TGTGCCAGCAGCTCACCGGACAGGCAAGAGACCCAGTACTTC. This gives the protein CASSSPDRQETQYF.

The V gene is TRBV6-4, the J gene TRBJ2-1; 7 positions match TRBD2. V lost 5 bases, J lost 9 bases, and 7 bases stayed unmatched. This CDR3 has 13 amino acids. CDR1 is MRHNA and CDR2 is SNTAGT in the germline V gene. The CDR3 nucleotides read TGTGCCAGCAGTCCCATCCCGGGGGGTGAGCAGTTCTTC. Protein product: CASSPIPGGEQFF.

V is TRBV9 and J is TRBJ1-2; the match to TRBD1 covers 11 bases. CDR1 SGDLS and CDR2 YYNGEE come from the germline V gene. The CDR3 is 15 residues long. V shed 4 bases, J shed 4 bases, and the junction held 6 bases outside the gene matches. The CDR3 loop is CASSPGTGGLYGYTF. DNA for the CDR3: TGTGCCAGCAGCCCCGGGACAGGGGGGCTCTATGGCTACACCTTC. The whole variable domain, remainder taken from reference TRBV9 and TRBJ1-2, is DSGVTQTPKHLITATGQRVTLRCSPRSGDLSVYWYQQSLDQGLQFLIQYYNGEERAKGNILERFSAQQFPDLHSELNLSSLELGDSALYFCASSPGTGGLYGYTFGSGTRLTVV.

The V call is TRBV4-1, the J call TRBJ2-7; tentative D call: TRBD2 (5 bases). There are 16 residues in the CDR3. V dropped 4 bases and J dropped 0 bases, with 16 bases sitting between them. Germline V CDR1 and CDR2: MGHRA, YSYEKL. The CDR3 reads CASSPRGSYGSYEQYF. The CDR3 bases are TGCGCCAGCAGCCCTAGAGGGTCGTACGGCTCCTACGAGCAGTACTTC.

This clone has just one count. This chain's CDR3 is CASSQVSEATYEQYF. The CDR3 DNA reads TGCGCCAGCAGCCAAGTATCCGAAGCCACCTACGAGCAGTACTTC. The genes are TRBV4-1 and TRBJ2-7; D unclear. Deletions cut 1 base from V and 2 bases from J, with 12 bases between. The CDR3 runs 15 residues. In germline, CDR1 is MGHRA, CDR2 YSYEKL.

V usage is TRBV6-1 and J usage is TRBJ1-5; TRBD1 is a possible D gene (5 bases). Trimming took off 0 bases at V and 3 bases at J, with 12 bases between the two ends. Germline V CDR1 and CDR2: MNHNS, SASEGT. The CDR3 has 16 residues. Here the CDR3 reads CASSEASGWTNQPQHF. The CDR3 DNA reads as TGTGCCAGCAGTGAAGCGTCAGGGTGGACCAATCAGCCCCAGCATTTT.

The chain carries TRBV2 and TRBJ1-1, with a possible D match to TRBD1 (6 bases). This CDR3 contains 14 residues. In germline, CDR1 is SNHLY, CDR2 FYNNEI. V shed 4 bases and J shed 1 base, with 10 bases lying between them. CDR3 bases: TGTGCCAGCAGTGTATCAGGGGAGAACACTGAAGCTTTCTTT. Translated: CASSVSGENTEAFF.

The rearrangement links TRBV28 to TRBJ2-1; D gene unclear. There are 14 residues in the CDR3. V lost 3 bases to trimming and J lost 8 bases, with 14 bases between them. Germline CDR1 is MDHEN and CDR2 is SYDVKM. DNA of the CDR3: TGTGCCAGCAGTTTGGGTTCCTTAGTACATGAGCAGTTCTTC. Translating it yields CASSLGSLVHEQFF. Complete variable domain (other parts from reference TRBV28 and TRBJ2-1): DVKVTQSSRYLVKRTGEKVFLECVQDMDHENMFWYRQDPGLGLRLIYFSYDVKMKEKGDIPEGYSVSREKKERFSLILESASTNQTSMYLCASSLGSLVHEQFFGPGTRLTVL.

The chain uses TRBV28 and TRBJ2-7; possibly TRBD1 for D (5 bases). Germline V lookup: CDR1 MDHEN, CDR2 SYDVKM. This CDR3 is built from 15 residues. With 4 bases removed from V and 2 bases from J, the gap between germline ends came to 15 bases. The CDR3 DNA sequence: TGTGCCAGCAGTTCCCTCCAGACAGCTCCCTACGAGCAGTACTTC. As protein: CASSSLQTAPYEQYF. The whole variable domain, filled in from reference TRBV28 and TRBJ2-7, reads DVKVTQSSRYLVKRTGEKVFLECVQDMDHENMFWYRQDPGLGLRLIYFSYDVKMKEKGDIPEGYSVSREKKERFSLILESASTNQTSMYLCASSSLQTAPYEQYFGPGTRLTVT.

This sequence joins TRBV4-1 and TRBJ2-5; D is possibly TRBD2 (5 bases). This CDR3 spans 15 amino acids. V lost 4 bases to trimming and J lost 2 bases, with 14 bases between them. From germline, CDR1 is MGHRA and CDR2 YSYEKL. In DNA form, the CDR3 reads TGCGCCAGCAGCCGAGGCGAGGGCCGGCAAGAGACCCAGTACTTC. Protein sequence: CASSRGEGRQETQYF.

The rearrangement joins TRBV6-1 to TRBJ1-4; D ambiguous. Germline assignment: CDR1 MNHNS and CDR2 SASEGT. The CDR3 has 16 residues. V lost 3 bases and J 0 bases, leaving 11 bases between the germline ends. The CDR3 DNA is TGTGCCAGCAGTGAGACGCGATGGGCAACTAATGAAAAACTGTTTTTT. Translation gives CASSETRWATNEKLFF.

The chain employs TRBV27 and TRBJ2-7; no definite D call. The length of the CDR3 is 13 residues. Germline values: CDR1 MNHEY, CDR2 SMNVEV (reference sequence). V was pared by 0 bases and J by 6 bases, with 9 bases between. The CDR3 protein is CASSLSGSAEQYF. DNA of the CDR3: TGTGCCAGCAGTTTATCCGGTTCCGCCGAGCAGTACTTC.